A selection of T cell receptor beta chains follows, all from one sample in a study of identical twins. TCRdb independently ran MiXCR on the 5' RACE reads; one entry per CDR3 protein. The sample yields hundreds of thousands of distinct CDR3 sequences, less than 25% seen once. This sample also appeared in a second study, on T cells expressing NK-cell markers.

The sample was PBMCs. The receptors here all came from a woman between 18 and 30 years old in good health. Each CDR3 is given with its conserved first and last residue. The D gene is left open where the match is weak. Size is stated for part of the rows, as once, few or many counts, or as a class when the clone is expanded.

>-|TRBJ2-2|TRBV5-1|many
CASSTWDRQTGELFF
TGCGCCAGCAGCACCTGGGACCGGCAAACCGGGGAGCTGTTTTTT
>TRBD2|TRBJ2-7|TRBV24-1|many
CATSDPGLAGIYYEQYF
TGTGCCACCAGTGACCCGGGACTAGCGGGGATTTACTACGAGCAGTACTTC
>TRBD2|TRBJ2-1|TRBV6-2/TRBV6-3|few
CASTRLAGDLEDEQFF
TGTGCCAGCACCCGACTAGCGGGAGATTTGGAGGATGAGCAGTTCTTC
>-|TRBJ2-7|TRBV10-3|few
CAISGTWYEQYF
TGTGCCATCAGTGGGACATGGTACGAGCAGTACTTC
>-|TRBJ2-1|TRBV7-2|-
CAGARPSSYNEQFF
TGTGCCGGGGCTCGGCCTAGCTCCTACAATGAGCAGTTCTTC
>-|TRBJ2-7|TRBV20-1|few
CSARVQGTGVYEQYF
TGCAGTGCTAGAGTCCAAGGTACGGGGGTGTACGAGCAGTACTTC
>-|TRBJ1-2|TRBV7-9|many
CASSAGPSYGYTF
TGTGCCAGCAGTGCGGGGCCCAGCTATGGCTACACCTTC
>TRBD1|TRBJ2-5|TRBV7-3|-
CASSSYQGDEVRETQYF
TGTGCCAGCAGCTCTTATCAGGGGGATGAGGTTCGGGAGACCCAGTACTTC
>TRBD1|TRBJ2-3|TRBV10-2|few
CASIRDRATHTQYF
TGCGCCAGCATCCGGGACAGGGCTACACATACGCAGTATTTT
>TRBD2|TRBJ2-5|TRBV15|many
CATGRKLAGEETQYF
TGTGCTACAGGAAGGAAACTAGCGGGAGAGGAGACCCAGTACTTC
>TRBD1|TRBJ1-2|TRBV5-1|-
CASSFGQGDLFGYTF
TGCGCCAGCAGCTTTGGACAGGGAGACCTATTTGGCTACACCTTC
>-|TRBJ2-1|TRBV5-4|-
CASSPVRGYNEQFF
TGTGCCAGCAGCCCCGTACGGGGATACAATGAGCAGTTCTTC
>-|TRBJ2-7|TRBV3-1|-
CASSPNASGRYEQYF
TGTGCCAGCAGCCCAAATGCGTCAGGGAGATACGAGCAGTACTTC
>-|TRBJ1-3|TRBV4-2|many
CASSQWGSGNTIYF
TGTGCCAGCAGCCAATGGGGGTCTGGAAACACCATATATTTT
>-|TRBJ2-2|TRBV19|few
CASSMEGPGELFF
TGTGCCAGTAGTATGGAGGGGCCCGGGGAGCTGTTTTTT
>-|TRBJ2-5|TRBV2|-
CASSRVAVYQETQYF
TGTGCCAGCAGTCGGGTAGCGGTGTACCAAGAGACCCAGTACTTC
>-|TRBJ1-3|TRBV27|-
CASRRMPGAGNTIYF
TGTGCCAGCAGGCGAATGCCGGGGGCTGGAAACACCATATATTTT
>TRBD1|TRBJ2-4|TRBV29-1|-
CSAGQGADIQYF
TGCAGCGCCGGACAGGGGGCGGACATTCAGTACTTC
>TRBD2|TRBJ2-7|TRBV4-3|few
CASSQDLTSDYEQYF
TGCGCCAGCAGCCAAGATTTGACTAGCGACTACGAGCAGTACTTC
>-|TRBJ1-4|TRBV5-1|few
CASSLFSETNEKLFF
TGCGCCAGCAGCTTGTTCTCCGAAACAAATGAAAAACTGTTTTTT
>-|TRBJ2-5|TRBV24-1|-
CATSDGGGYQETQYF
TGTGCCACCAGTGATGGAGGGGGATATCAAGAGACCCAGTACTTC
>TRBD2|TRBJ2-3|TRBV20-1|-
CSAVNGGAGTQYF
TGCAGTGCTGTGAACGGGGGGGCAGGTACGCAGTATTTT
>TRBD2|TRBJ2-1|TRBV24-1|many
CATSDAGLGINEQFF
TGTGCCACCAGTGATGCGGGACTAGGGATCAATGAGCAGTTCTTC
>TRBD1|TRBJ1-5|TRBV27|many
CASRFAGGDQPQHF
TGTGCCAGCAGATTCGCAGGGGGGGATCAGCCCCAGCATTTT
>TRBD2|TRBJ2-5|TRBV5-1|-
CASSWTSGLYQETQYF
TGCGCCAGCAGCTGGACTAGCGGGTTGTACCAAGAGACCCAGTACTTC
>TRBD2|TRBJ2-7|TRBV5-1|many
CASSFREGHEQYF
TGCGCCAGCAGCTTTAGGGAGGGCCACGAGCAGTACTTC
>-|TRBJ2-2|TRBV5-1|few
CASSLQRQDTGELFF
TGCGCCAGCAGCTTGCAGCGCCAGGACACCGGGGAGCTGTTTTTT
>-|TRBJ1-1|TRBV15|many
CATSRDLGTEAFF
TGTGCCACCAGCAGAGATCTCGGCACTGAAGCTTTCTTT
>-|TRBJ2-4|TRBV6-2/TRBV6-3|-
CASSYGLAVNIQYF
TGTGCCAGCAGTTATGGCTTGGCGGTAAACATTCAGTACTTC
>-|TRBJ2-5|TRBV29-1|many
CSVNTGMLGQYF
TGCAGCGTCAACACAGGGATGTTGGGCCAGTACTTC
>-|TRBJ2-2|TRBV3-1|many
CASSQYLRSYTGELFF
TGTGCCAGCAGCCAATATTTACGGAGCTACACCGGGGAGCTGTTTTTT
>-|TRBJ2-4|TRBV29-1|-
CSVAGDRENIQYF
TGCAGCGTTGCAGGAGACAGAGAAAACATTCAGTACTTC
>-|TRBJ2-5|TRBV20-1|-
CSAREIERDQETQYF
TGCAGTGCTAGAGAAATAGAAAGAGACCAAGAGACCCAGTACTTC
>-|TRBJ2-2|TRBV7-9|few
CASSLRRSGGLAGELFF
TGTGCCAGCAGCTTACGACGTTCCGGGGGGCTGGCCGGGGAGCTGTTTTTT
>TRBD1|TRBJ2-3|TRBV20-1|-
CSAPVTGFGTDTQYF
TGCAGCGCCCCCGTGACAGGGTTCGGTACAGATACGCAGTATTTT
>-|TRBJ1-2|TRBV10-3|few
CAIEIGDYGYTF
TGTGCCATCGAAATCGGGGATTATGGCTACACCTTC
>-|TRBJ2-3|TRBV20-1|few
CSARRGAGITDTQYF
TGCAGTGCTCGGCGAGGGGCTGGGATAACAGATACGCAGTATTTT
>TRBD2|TRBJ2-3|TRBV11-1|once
CASSFGLAGALSTDTQYF
TGTGCCAGCAGCTTTGGGCTAGCGGGGGCCCTTAGCACAGATACGCAGTATTTT
>-|TRBJ2-1|TRBV29-1|few
CSVVGRGEQFF
TGCAGCGTTGTCGGTCGTGGTGAGCAGTTCTTC
>-|TRBJ2-3|TRBV7-9|few
CASSLAEEGGTQYF
TGTGCCAGCAGCTTAGCGGAGGAAGGAGGTACGCAGTATTTT
>-|TRBJ2-3|TRBV12-2|-
CASRWERDIDTDTQYF
TGTGCAAGTCGCTGGGAACGGGACATAGACACAGATACGCAGTATTTT
>-|TRBJ2-3|TRBV20-1|-
CSARPGESTQYF
TGCAGTGCTAGACCCGGGGAGAGTACGCAGTATTTT
>-|TRBJ2-3|TRBV19|-
CASPLAMGADTQYF
TGTGCCAGCCCACTAGCCATGGGGGCAGATACGCAGTATTTT
>TRBD1|TRBJ1-1|TRBV10-3|few
CAMKTGAEAFF
TGTGCCATGAAGACAGGGGCTGAAGCTTTCTTT
>-|TRBJ2-3|TRBV12-3/TRBV12-4|few
CASSPPTPGDTQYF
TGTGCCAGCAGTCCCCCGACTCCCGGGGATACGCAGTATTTT
>TRBD1|TRBJ1-2|TRBV2|-
CASSQGAEGYTF
TGTGCCAGCAGCCAGGGGGCAGAGGGCTACACCTTC
>TRBD2|TRBJ2-1|TRBV11-2|-
CASSLVSGLVVEQFF
TGTGCCAGCAGCTTAGTATCTGGACTAGTTGTTGAGCAGTTCTTC
>TRBD2|TRBJ2-3|TRBV20-1|few
CSAGLAGDPDTQYF
TGCAGTGCTGGACTAGCGGGAGACCCAGATACGCAGTATTTT